The rows below give T cell receptor beta chains drawn from one sample of a study of blood T cell repertoires in COVID-19. Repertoires were generated with immunoSEQ multiplex PCR, while TCRdb's copy carries only in-frame clones and drops some. The data show about 100,000 clones, with almost 90% seen just once and 4.5% to 6.5% held by the top ten. Input material: peripheral blood. These receptors originate from a human donor in a cohort sampled during active COVID-19. Each CDR3 is given with its conserved first and last residue.

j_call: TRBJ1-5
v_call: TRBV7-2
cdr3_aa: CASSLRQNSNQPQHF

j_call: TRBJ2-7
v_call: TRBV5-1
cdr3_aa: CASADHYEQYF

j_call: TRBJ2-1
v_call: TRBV10-3
cdr3_aa: CAISSVSGDGYEQFF

j_call: TRBJ2-2
v_call: TRBV7-9
cdr3_aa: CASSPTSGHLTGELFF

j_call: TRBJ2-2
v_call: TRBV30
cdr3_aa: CAWSVGLAGVTGELFF

j_call: TRBJ2-7
v_call: TRBV5-4
cdr3_aa: CASSLEPSGSYEQYF

j_call: TRBJ1-1
v_call: TRBV2
cdr3_aa: CASSDMALTEAFF

j_call: TRBJ2-1
v_call: TRBV29-1
cdr3_aa: CSVLLTGVNEQFF

j_call: TRBJ1-4
v_call: TRBV19
cdr3_aa: CASSMSSGEKLFF

j_call: TRBJ2-6
v_call: TRBV30
cdr3_aa: CAWTNRQVFSGANVLTF

j_call: TRBJ2-3
v_call: TRBV12-1
cdr3_aa: CASSSVQGTDTQYF

j_call: TRBJ1-5
v_call: TRBV19
cdr3_aa: CASSIPGRDQPQHF

j_call: TRBJ2-3
v_call: TRBV3-1/TRBV3-2
cdr3_aa: CASSPPSTDTQYF

j_call: TRBJ2-5
v_call: TRBV2
cdr3_aa: CASRLSGTAGETQYF

j_call: TRBJ2-1
v_call: TRBV5-1
cdr3_aa: CASSFQGDEQFF

j_call: TRBJ2-3
v_call: TRBV5-1
cdr3_aa: CASSVGLAGRTDTQYF

j_call: TRBJ2-1
v_call: TRBV6-2/TRBV6-3
cdr3_aa: CASSLLAGGEGEQFF

j_call: TRBJ2-2
v_call: TRBV5-5
cdr3_aa: CASSPIGGAVGELFF

j_call: TRBJ2-1
v_call: TRBV19
cdr3_aa: CAKHPRGGSSYNEQFF

j_call: TRBJ1-4
v_call: TRBV7-6
cdr3_aa: CASSVTGEAEKLFF

j_call: TRBJ2-1
v_call: TRBV9
cdr3_aa: CASSVVSSNEQFF

j_call: TRBJ1-1
v_call: TRBV9
cdr3_aa: CASSGSGNTEAFF

j_call: TRBJ1-6
v_call: TRBV6-1
cdr3_aa: CASSEWSGVGSPLHF

j_call: TRBJ1-3
v_call: TRBV4-3
cdr3_aa: CASSQESGVGNTIYF

j_call: TRBJ1-3
v_call: TRBV19
cdr3_aa: CASSATGGTENTIYF

j_call: TRBJ2-1
v_call: TRBV2
cdr3_aa: CASSRDVPQGEQFF

j_call: TRBJ1-1
v_call: TRBV27
cdr3_aa: CASKLGEWTEAFF

j_call: TRBJ1-1
v_call: TRBV28
cdr3_aa: CASTSDRWDTEAFF

j_call: TRBJ2-7
v_call: TRBV14
cdr3_aa: CASSQGLAYEQYF

j_call: TRBJ2-2
v_call: TRBV2
cdr3_aa: CASLRTVNTGELFF

j_call: TRBJ2-7
v_call: TRBV6-5
cdr3_aa: CASRRSGSSYEQYF

j_call: TRBJ2-2
v_call: TRBV5-1
cdr3_aa: CASSPGLAGVTGELFF

j_call: TRBJ2-7
v_call: TRBV19
cdr3_aa: CASSMSTGSYEQYF

j_call: TRBJ2-1
v_call: TRBV5-4
cdr3_aa: CASSPGLARGNEQFF

j_call: TRBJ2-7
v_call: TRBV5-1
cdr3_aa: CASRGGGATSYEQYF

j_call: TRBJ2-7
v_call: TRBV5-5
cdr3_aa: CASRFGLAGGSYEQYF

j_call: TRBJ2-1
v_call: TRBV11-2
cdr3_aa: CASSELQGWRTNEQFF

j_call: TRBJ1-4
v_call: TRBV4-3
cdr3_aa: CASSQDRQGDEKLFF